This T cell receptor beta chain was obtained from a study of shared clonotypes between healthy human individuals. Turning to the study itself: The study used three CD4 naive, three CD4 memory, two CD8 naive and one CD8 memory plate per donor.

Naive CD8 cells, CD45RO-negative and positively selected for CCR7, excluded terminally differentiated effector memory CD45RA+ cells. The table came from immunoSEQ multiplex PCR; TCRdb's copy has only in-frame clones and leaves some out. The sample yields about 2 million clones, approximately 95% seen once. The sample holds one count of this clone. Germline assignment: CDR1 SGDLS and CDR2 YYNGEE. Trimming shortened V by 4 bases and J by 2 bases, and 10 bases separated the two germline ends. This CDR3 contains 14 residues. The chain uses TRBV9 and TRBJ2-4, with D perhaps matching TRBD2 (5 bases). The sequence came from a man aged 18 to 35 in good health. The sequenced material came from naive CD8+ T cells sorted from blood. CDR3 protein: CASSPTMSKNIQYF. DNA of the CDR3: TGTGCCAGCAGCCCGACTATGTCCAAAAACATTCAGTACTTC.